This record covers a single TCR beta chain. Post-reaction, proliferating CD3+CD4+ and CD3+CD8+ responders (CFSE-low) were sorted. These data belong to a study of graft-versus-host responses after intestinal transplantation. Study context: Those transplanted obtained multivisceral, liver-intestinal, or isolated intestinal grafts. Every one of the recipients received anti-thymocyte globulin induction and afterwards took tacrolimus and steroids for roughly three years. General study results and limits: Within allografts, high graft-versus-host to host-versus-graft clonal ratios were seen among patients with graft-donor T cell macrochimerism.

The data were produced by immunoSEQ multiplex PCR, yet TCRdb's version contains in-frame clones alone and is incomplete. This sample has under 25,000 clones, with roughly 40% found just once. Deletions cut 0 bases from V and 7 bases from J, with 7 bases between. The V gene's germline CDR1 is MNHEY and CDR2 SVGAGI. This CDR3 comprises 13 residues. V and J are TRBV6-5 and TRBJ2-1; D remains unclear. This sequence originates from a human patient who was an organ donor for intestinal transplantation. The input for sequencing was alloreactive CD4+ T cells from a mixed lymphocyte reaction culture, taken before transplantation. Stated subset: CFSE-low proliferating T cells sorted from approximately six-day pre-transplant mixed lymphocyte reaction (GvH or HvG direction). For the CDR3, the DNA is TGTGCCAGCAGTTACTCCTGGGTTAATGAGCAGTTCTTC. This encodes CASSYSWVNEQFF.